The rows below give T cell receptor beta chains drawn from one sample of a study of blood T cell repertoires in COVID-19. TCRdb's copy holds only in-frame clones and misses some; the assay was immunoSEQ multiplex PCR. The sample records 150,000 to 200,000 clones, approximately 92% being singletons. The sequenced sample consisted of peripheral blood. The receptors were gathered from a woman between 45 and 65 years old with acute or convalescent COVID-19. The CDR3 runs from the conserved cysteine through the conserved F or W. Fields, in order: clone size, J gene, V gene, D gene, CDR3 protein, CDR3 DNA. A D gene is named only where the DNA matches it firmly. Not all rows give a size; the values are once, few, many and, for expanded clones, a class.

abundance: NA
j_gene: TRBJ1-3
v_gene: TRBV7-8
d_gene: NA
CDR3aa: CASSLDRNTIYF
CDR3nt: TGTGCCAGCAGCTTAGACAGAAACACCATATATTTT

abundance: NA
j_gene: TRBJ1-5
v_gene: TRBV6-6
d_gene: TRBD1
CDR3aa: CASSYLTGSQPQHF
CDR3nt: TGTGCCAGCAGTTATCTGACAGGGTCGCAGCCCCAGCATTTT

abundance: NA
j_gene: TRBJ1-5
v_gene: TRBV4-1
d_gene: NA
CDR3aa: CASSQGVGGVSNQPQHF
CDR3nt: TGCGCCAGCAGCCAAGGGGTCGGGGGAGTTAGCAATCAGCCCCAGCATTTT

abundance: NA
j_gene: TRBJ1-1
v_gene: TRBV19
d_gene: NA
CDR3aa: CASTITGGTEAFF
CDR3nt: TGTGCCAGTACTATAACAGGTGGTACTGAAGCTTTCTTT

abundance: once
j_gene: TRBJ1-2
v_gene: TRBV28
d_gene: NA
CDR3aa: CASSLSPGTGSGYTF
CDR3nt: TGTGCCAGCAGTTTAAGCCCGGGAACGGGCAGCGGCTACACCTTC

abundance: NA
j_gene: TRBJ1-2
v_gene: TRBV29-1
d_gene: NA
CDR3aa: CSVVPGGQNYGYTF
CDR3nt: TGCAGCGTTGTCCCCGGGGGGCAAAACTATGGCTACACCTTC

abundance: NA
j_gene: TRBJ1-2
v_gene: TRBV27
d_gene: TRBD1
CDR3aa: CASSLSDRVSIYGYTF
CDR3nt: TGTGCCAGCAGTTTGTCGGACAGGGTTTCAATCTATGGCTACACCTTC

abundance: NA
j_gene: TRBJ2-3
v_gene: TRBV6-5
d_gene: NA
CDR3aa: CASSFQLGPDTQYF
CDR3nt: TGTGCCAGCAGTTTCCAGTTGGGCCCAGATACGCAGTATTTT

abundance: NA
j_gene: TRBJ1-2
v_gene: TRBV28
d_gene: TRBD1
CDR3aa: CASSFFGQGGYGYTF
CDR3nt: TGTGCCAGCAGTTTCTTCGGACAGGGGGGCTATGGCTACACCTTC

abundance: NA
j_gene: TRBJ1-3
v_gene: TRBV21-1
d_gene: NA
CDR3aa: CASSKGQGHSGNTIYF
CDR3nt: TGTGCCAGCAGCAAGGGACAGGGCCACTCTGGAAACACCATATATTTT

abundance: NA
j_gene: TRBJ1-1
v_gene: TRBV3-1/TRBV3-2
d_gene: NA
CDR3aa: CASSQEAGTEAFF
CDR3nt: TGTGCCAGCAGCCAAGAAGCGGGAACTGAAGCTTTCTTT

abundance: NA
j_gene: TRBJ1-1
v_gene: TRBV19
d_gene: NA
CDR3aa: CASSGGTGNTEAFF
CDR3nt: TGTGCCAGTAGTGGAGGGACCGGGAACACTGAAGCTTTCTTT

abundance: NA
j_gene: TRBJ2-1
v_gene: TRBV11-2
d_gene: TRBD1
CDR3aa: CASSLWTGFDEQFF
CDR3nt: TGTGCCAGCAGCCTGTGGACAGGGTTCGATGAGCAGTTCTTC

abundance: NA
j_gene: TRBJ2-1
v_gene: TRBV7-6
d_gene: NA
CDR3aa: CASSLGFSVNEQFF
CDR3nt: TGTGCCAGCAGCTTAGGCTTTAGTGTGAATGAGCAGTTCTTC

abundance: NA
j_gene: TRBJ1-3
v_gene: TRBV28
d_gene: NA
CDR3aa: CASSSIQGIGNTIYF
CDR3nt: TGTGCCAGCAGTTCAATACAGGGAATAGGAAACACCATATATTTT

abundance: NA
j_gene: TRBJ2-7
v_gene: TRBV28
d_gene: NA
CDR3aa: CASSFPAYRQVSSYEQYF
CDR3nt: TGTGCCAGCAGTTTCCCTGCTTATAGGCAGGTTAGCTCCTACGAGCAGTACTTC

abundance: NA
j_gene: TRBJ1-3
v_gene: TRBV19
d_gene: NA
CDR3aa: CASGPTGTLYSGNTIYF
CDR3nt: TGTGCCAGTGGGCCAACAGGAACGTTATACTCTGGAAACACCATATATTTT

abundance: NA
j_gene: TRBJ1-1
v_gene: TRBV28
d_gene: TRBD1
CDR3aa: CASRVDRVGTEAFF
CDR3nt: TGTGCCAGCAGGGTCGACAGGGTGGGCACTGAAGCTTTCTTT

abundance: NA
j_gene: TRBJ1-5
v_gene: TRBV20-1
d_gene: NA
CDR3aa: CSASSGHEYSNQPQHF
CDR3nt: TGCAGTGCTAGTTCGGGACACGAGTATAGCAATCAGCCCCAGCATTTT

abundance: NA
j_gene: TRBJ2-5
v_gene: TRBV7-9
d_gene: NA
CDR3aa: CASSFGSVGGETQYF
CDR3nt: TGTGCCAGCAGCTTCGGATCCGTAGGGGGAGAGACCCAGTACTTC

abundance: NA
j_gene: TRBJ1-5
v_gene: TRBV5-1
d_gene: NA
CDR3aa: CASSLWGDQPQHF
CDR3nt: TGCGCCAGCAGCTTGTGGGGGGATCAGCCCCAGCATTTT

abundance: NA
j_gene: TRBJ2-2
v_gene: TRBV11-2
d_gene: TRBD1
CDR3aa: CASSLVLGQGVNTGELFF
CDR3nt: TGTGCCAGCAGCTTAGTGTTGGGACAGGGGGTAAACACCGGGGAGCTGTTTTTT

abundance: NA
j_gene: TRBJ1-3
v_gene: TRBV3-1/TRBV3-2
d_gene: NA
CDR3aa: CASSQHAGNTIYF
CDR3nt: TGTGCCAGCAGCCAACATGCTGGAAACACCATATATTTT

abundance: NA
j_gene: TRBJ1-1
v_gene: TRBV2
d_gene: NA
CDR3aa: CASKWGAEAFF
CDR3nt: TGTGCCAGCAAGTGGGGGGCTGAAGCTTTCTTT

abundance: NA
j_gene: TRBJ2-1
v_gene: TRBV6-5
d_gene: TRBD2
CDR3aa: CAGSGTSVNEQFF
CDR3nt: TGTGCCGGTTCCGGGACTAGCGTTAATGAGCAGTTCTTC

abundance: NA
j_gene: TRBJ1-1
v_gene: TRBV27
d_gene: NA
CDR3aa: CASRITGPAEAFF
CDR3nt: TGTGCCAGCAGGATCACAGGGCCCGCTGAAGCTTTCTTT

abundance: NA
j_gene: TRBJ2-7
v_gene: TRBV7-2
d_gene: TRBD1
CDR3aa: CASSPGTGPAYEQYF
CDR3nt: TGTGCCAGCAGCCCCGGGACAGGGCCTGCCTACGAGCAGTACTTC

abundance: NA
j_gene: TRBJ1-5
v_gene: TRBV30
d_gene: TRBD1
CDR3aa: CAWSGDRGQPQHF
CDR3nt: TGTGCCTGGAGTGGGGACAGGGGACAGCCCCAGCATTTT

abundance: NA
j_gene: TRBJ2-7
v_gene: TRBV6-5
d_gene: TRBD1
CDR3aa: CASRQGIEQYF
CDR3nt: TGTGCCAGTCGACAGGGAATTGAGCAGTACTTC

abundance: NA
j_gene: TRBJ2-1
v_gene: TRBV19
d_gene: TRBD1
CDR3aa: CASSGRGQGKYNEQFF
CDR3nt: TGTGCCAGTAGTGGACGGGGACAGGGGAAATACAATGAGCAGTTCTTC

abundance: NA
j_gene: TRBJ2-7
v_gene: TRBV5-6
d_gene: TRBD2
CDR3aa: CASSRLAETGYF
CDR3nt: TGTGCCAGCAGCCGACTAGCGGAGACGGGGTACTTC

abundance: NA
j_gene: TRBJ2-1
v_gene: TRBV4-3
d_gene: TRBD2
CDR3aa: CASSQDVMVAGFYNEQFF
CDR3nt: TGCGCCAGCAGCCAAGATGTCATGGTAGCGGGGTTCTACAATGAGCAGTTCTTC

abundance: NA
j_gene: TRBJ2-2
v_gene: TRBV7-2
d_gene: TRBD2
CDR3aa: CASSQSGRNTGELFF
CDR3nt: TGTGCCAGCAGTCAAAGCGGGAGGAACACCGGGGAGCTGTTTTTT

abundance: NA
j_gene: TRBJ1-4
v_gene: TRBV4-2
d_gene: NA
CDR3aa: CASSPQGNEKLFF
CDR3nt: TGTGCCAGCAGCCCACAGGGAAATGAAAAACTGTTTTTT

abundance: NA
j_gene: TRBJ1-1
v_gene: TRBV5-1
d_gene: NA
CDR3aa: CASSLAGQGLDMNTEAFF
CDR3nt: TGCGCCAGCAGCTTGGCCGGGCAGGGGCTGGATATGAACACTGAAGCTTTCTTT

abundance: NA
j_gene: TRBJ1-4
v_gene: TRBV5-6
d_gene: NA
CDR3aa: CASSPVGREGEKLFF
CDR3nt: TGTGCCAGCAGCCCCGTCGGCAGGGAGGGTGAAAAACTGTTTTTT

abundance: NA
j_gene: TRBJ1-1
v_gene: TRBV30
d_gene: NA
CDR3aa: CAWSVQYRVAEAFF
CDR3nt: TGTGCCTGGAGTGTACAGTACAGGGTAGCTGAAGCTTTCTTT

abundance: NA
j_gene: TRBJ2-5
v_gene: TRBV30
d_gene: NA
CDR3aa: CAWSRVNQETQYF
CDR3nt: TGTGCCTGGAGCAGGGTTAACCAAGAGACCCAGTACTTC

abundance: NA
j_gene: TRBJ1-5
v_gene: TRBV7-2
d_gene: NA
CDR3aa: CASSPRQDGSPQHF
CDR3nt: TGTGCCAGCAGCCCTCGACAGGATGGATCGCCCCAGCATTTT

abundance: NA
j_gene: TRBJ2-1
v_gene: TRBV7-2
d_gene: NA
CDR3aa: CASSLGPGLLINEQFF
CDR3nt: TGTGCCAGCAGCTTAGGGCCGGGACTCTTAATCAATGAGCAGTTCTTC

abundance: NA
j_gene: TRBJ2-3
v_gene: TRBV9
d_gene: NA
CDR3aa: CASSDTGGFTDTQYF
CDR3nt: TGTGCCAGCAGCGACACCGGCGGGTTCACAGATACGCAGTATTTT